This TCR beta chain was profiled in a study of T cell repertoires in aging, cancer and after chemotherapy. Looking at the study overall: Donors were grouped into six age bands spanning 30 or younger through 70 or older. Clear clonal overlap appeared across healthy donor samples taken over several months to years. Overall study findings and caveats: Median generation probability rose over the chemotherapy interval in each cancer cohort, suggesting rebound thymic output. Age-matched healthy donors had significantly more diverse, less clonal blood TCR repertoires than untreated cancer patients.

This clonotype has a handful of counts. The antigen remains unidentified. A mixed TRB-A/B primer pool amplified rearranged TRB by multiplex touch-down PCR. In TCRdb, the multiplex PCR reads were re-called with MiXCR into one record per CDR3 protein. The table records some 10,000 distinct CDR3 sequences, around a third of them present only once. Amplification of TCR beta used genomic DNA extracted from peripheral blood. Input material: blood. The source is a human donor in good health. The donor label of this sample is uncertain.

The CDR3 loop reads CASSQGENTEAFF. CDR3 bases: TGTGCCAGCAGTCAAGGGGAGAACACTGAAGCTTTCTTT. The chain couples TRBV6-1 to TRBJ1-1; maybe TRBD1 (5 bases). The V gene lost 5 bases and the J gene lost 1 base, with 8 bases spanning the gap. Germline loops: CDR1 MNHNS, CDR2 SASEGT. The CDR3 spans 13 residues.